This T cell receptor (beta chain) was captured by sequencing in a study of OX40 agonist ivuxolimab in advanced cancers. Study-wide findings and caveats: CD4+ and CD8+ blood T cells expanded clonally by week 6 at 0.1 to 3.0 mg/kg.

This clone came up once. Its antigen is undetermined. Measured with immunoSEQ multiplex PCR; TCRdb has only the in-frame clones, and not every one. The repertoire holds tens of thousands of clones, with more than 80% as singletons. The length of the CDR3 is 15 residues. V was pared by 5 bases and J by 2 bases, with 9 bases of the junction left unmatched. Looked up from germline, CDR1 is SQVTM and CDR2 is ANQGSEA. The specimen comprised CD4+ or CD8+ T cells sorted from blood, sampled in a trial of the OX40 agonist ivuxolimab. The TCR originated in an adult with an advanced solid tumor such as melanoma, head and neck, liver or kidney cancer. This chain links TRBV29-1 with TRBJ2-3; 8 bases agree with TRBD2. The CDR3 here is CSVQVTGGPTDTQYF. Written as DNA, the CDR3 is TGCAGCGTTCAGGTGACGGGGGGGCCCACAGATACGCAGTATTTT.